This T cell receptor beta chain stems from a study of T cells in Graves' hyperthyroidism and ophthalmopathy. The study, taken as a whole, reports: The authors' 13 V-J model separated ophthalmopathy from stable hyperthyroidism.

It was RNA transcripts that yielded the amplified TCR beta CDR3 regions. The HTBI primer set was used in a first-round RT-PCR of the TCR CDR3. In TCRdb, the multiplex PCR reads were re-called with MiXCR into one record per CDR3 protein. The sample consists of some 350,000 distinct CDR3 sequences, roughly 15% of them appearing once. Exclusion of a patient resulted from uncontrolled infection, other autoimmune disease, pregnancy or lactation. Diagnoses were made from clinical symptoms, serum measures (thyroxine and TRAb), thyroid ultrasound and orbital computed tomography. The authors took PBMCs from over 8.5 ml fresh peripheral blood. There are many counts of this clonotype. Its antigen is unknown. The CDR3 is made up of 17 amino acids. Germline assignment: CDR1 MDHEN and CDR2 SYDVKM. J was trimmed by 8 bases and V by 3 bases; bases with no gene match: 18.

The clonotype was recovered from a woman between 55 and 75 years old with Graves' ophthalmopathy. The chain employs TRBV28 and TRBJ1-2; 7 positions agree with TRBD1. The source material was blood. Here the CDR3 reads CASSFFSLRQRGRGYTF. Here the CDR3 DNA reads TGTGCCAGCAGTTTTTTCTCCCTCCGTCAGAGGGGGCGCGGCTACACCTTC.